The 29 T cell receptor beta chains below come from one sample, sequenced in a study of T cell responses to AZD1222 COVID-19 vaccine. The method was immunoSEQ multiplex PCR; TCRdb's version includes in-frame clones alone and lacks a portion of them. Altogether 140,000 to 150,000 clones are present, around nine tenths being singletons, with the ten largest covering over 1.5%. The sequencing used peripheral blood, collected on day 0 of AZD1222 vaccination. All receptors come from an adult in good health.

In nucleotides, the CDR3 is TGCGCCAGCAGCGCGACGGTCTCTGGAAACACCATATATTTT. Its protein product is CASSATVSGNTIYF. The genes are TRBV5-1 and TRBJ1-3, with D unclear. Germline lookup yields CDR1 SGHRS and CDR2 YFSETQ. V dropped 4 bases and J dropped 0 bases, with 8 bases sitting between them. The CDR3 is 14 residues long.

V usage is TRBV9 and J usage is TRBJ2-1; D call uncertain. Trimming removed 3 bases at V and 0 bases at J, with 13 bases between. CDR1 SGDLS and CDR2 YYNGEE come from the germline V gene. This CDR3 contains 16 residues. This CDR3 is CASSAQSTVSYNEQFF. CDR3 DNA sequence: TGTGCCAGCAGCGCGCAGTCCACAGTCTCCTACAATGAGCAGTTCTTC.

The chain is built from TRBV5-1 and TRBJ1-1, with D possibly TRBD1 on 6 matching bases. This CDR3 region has 14 residues. Trimming shortened V by 3 bases and J by 6 bases, and 15 bases separated the two germline ends. In germline, CDR1 is SGHRS, CDR2 YFSETQ. The CDR3 spells CASSWSGAQSEAFF. For the CDR3, the DNA is TGCGCCAGCAGCTGGTCGGGGGCGCAGTCTGAAGCTTTCTTT.

This chain's CDR3 is CASSPTRDRGFQETQYF. In DNA, the CDR3 is TGTGCCAGCAGCCCTACCCGGGACAGGGGATTCCAAGAGACCCAGTACTTC. This chain joins TRBV6-2 or TRBV6-3 and TRBJ2-5, with TRBD1 identical over 10 bases. There are 17 residues in the CDR3. In germline, CDR1 is MNHEY, CDR2 SVGEGT. V dropped 6 bases and J dropped 1; count of bases not matched to a gene: 11.

This clone occurred a few times. The V and J genes are TRBV4-2 and TRBJ2-1, with unresolved D. The CDR3 totals 12 residues. Germline assignment: CDR1 LGHNA and CDR2 YNFKEQ. CDR3 region: CATLGNYNEQFF. The CDR3 region has the DNA TGTGCGACCCTGGGGAACTACAATGAGCAGTTCTTC.

J is TRBJ2-7 and V is TRBV12-3 or TRBV12-4; D is ambiguous. The CDR3 has 13 amino acids. Between the trimmed V and J ends, which lost 5 bases and 0 bases, there was a span of 8 bases. CDR3 residues: CASSHPNSYEQYF. The DNA of the CDR3 is TGTGCCAGCAGTCATCCCAACTCCTACGAGCAGTACTTC.

The rearrangement links TRBV7-2 to TRBJ2-7; perhaps TRBD2 as D (5 bases). The CDR3 is 13 residues long. V gave up 2 bases and J gave up 6 bases, with 11 bases separating them. CDR1 is SGHTA, CDR2 FQGNSA, per germline. CDR3 bases: TGTGCCAGCAGCTTACGGGGTGGGGTCGAGCAGTACTTC. Protein sequence: CASSLRGGVEQYF.

This chain links TRBV6-2 or TRBV6-3 with TRBJ2-2; 9 bases fit TRBD2. J gave up 6 bases and V 2 bases, and 4 bases lay outside the gene matches. The CDR3 contains 15 residues. In germline, CDR1 is MNHEY, CDR2 SVGEGT. The chain's CDR3 is CASSYGSGSPGELFF. CDR3 nucleotide sequence: TGTGCCAGCAGTTACGGTAGCGGGAGTCCCGGGGAGCTGTTTTTT.

With regard to this clone: Other DNA sequences of this sample code for an identical CDR3. CDR3 region: CASSPPRETGELFF. The CDR3 nucleotides read TGTGCCAGCAGTCCCCCTCGGGAGACCGGGGAGCTGTTTTTT. The J gene is TRBJ2-2, the V gene TRBV3-1 (or the pseudogene TRBV3-2); maybe TRBD2 (6 bases). The germline V gene encodes CDR1 LGHDT and CDR2 YNNKEL (reference sequence). The CDR3 totals 14 residues. Between the trimmed V and J ends, which lost 6 bases and 5 bases, there was a span of 13 bases.

CDR3 in DNA: TGTGCCAGCAGCATTAGCGGGAGGGCCGAGAATGAGCAGTTCTTC. Translation: CASSISGRAENEQFF. The rearrangement joins TRBV13 to TRBJ2-1; 11 nucleotides match TRBD2. V lost 5 bases, J lost 7 bases, and 7 bases stayed unmatched. The CDR3 extends over 15 amino acids. Germline V gives CDR1 PRHDT, CDR2 FYEKMQ (reference sequence).

V and J are TRBV5-1 and TRBJ2-3; 7 bases map to TRBD1. The CDR3 covers 16 residues. V lost 4 bases to trimming and J lost 2 bases; unmatched junction nucleotides: 10. Germline V gene sequence: CDR1 SGHRS, CDR2 YFSETQ. The CDR3 region has the DNA TGCGCCAGCAGCCCCGGACAGACAGGGTACACAGATACGCAGTATTTT. This gives the protein CASSPGQTGYTDTQYF.

As DNA, the CDR3 is TGTGCCAGCAGCGTAGAGGGAGTGGGGGTAGGGGAGACCCAGTACTTC. Protein sequence: CASSVEGVGVGETQYF. The chain is built from TRBV9 and TRBJ2-5; D could derive from TRBD1 or TRBD2 (5 bases each). This CDR3 region has 16 residues. Germline CDR1 reads SGDLS; CDR2 reads YYNGEE. Trimming stripped 0 bases from V and 5 bases from J, with 17 bases between.

CDR3 in amino acids: CASSPGVGGTEAFF. The CDR3 DNA is TGCGCCAGCAGCCCGGGAGTCGGGGGCACTGAAGCTTTCTTT. The chain carries TRBV5-1 and TRBJ1-1; D perhaps matches TRBD1 (5 bases). This CDR3 region has 14 residues. With 4 bases removed from V and 4 bases from J, the gap between germline ends came to 14 bases. The germline gives CDR1 SGHRS, CDR2 YFSETQ.

V is TRBV3-1 (or the pseudogene TRBV3-2) and J is TRBJ2-1; possibly TRBD2 for D (5 bases). The CDR3 sequence is 15 residues long. V lost 0 bases, J lost 3 bases, and 9 bases lay in between. Germline V gene lookup returns CDR1 LGHDT and CDR2 YNNKEL (reference sequence). CDR3 nucleotide sequence: TGTGCCAGCAGCCAAGAAGTACGGGGCTACAATGAGCAGTTCTTC. Translated, it gives CASSQEVRGYNEQFF.

This clone has just one count. V is TRBV27 and J is TRBJ1-1; no firm D call. The CDR3 extends over 13 amino acids. The ends were cut back, 4 bases at V and 3 bases at J, with 9 bases in the middle. Germline CDR1 MNHEY, CDR2 SMNVEV (reference sequence). The CDR3 loop is CASSYRRDTEAFF. The CDR3 DNA is TGTGCCAGCAGTTACCGGAGGGACACTGAAGCTTTCTTT.

This clone has just a few counts. This sequence joins TRBV27 and TRBJ1-2, with TRBD1 identical over 9 bases. The CDR3 contains 16 residues. Losses at the gene ends were 5 bases for V and 5 bases for J; bases not matched to a gene: 12. In germline, CDR1 is MNHEY, CDR2 SMNVEV (reference sequence). The CDR3 spells CASSGRAGQGFYGYTF. CDR3 nucleotides: TGTGCCAGCAGTGGGAGGGCGGGACAGGGTTTTTATGGCTACACCTTC.

The gene calls are TRBV5-8 and TRBJ2-7; TRBD1 agrees at 7 bases. The trim removed 5 bases at V and 1 base at J, leaving 6 bases unmatched. The CDR3 has 14 amino acids. The germline CDR1 and CDR2 sequences are SGHTS and YDEGEE. CDR3 nucleotide sequence: TGTGCCAGCAGAAGGACAGGCTATTCCTACGAGCAGTACTTC. Translation: CASRRTGYSYEQYF.

The V and J genes are TRBV27 and TRBJ1-5; D uncertain. The CDR3 is made up of 12 amino acids. The germline gives CDR1 MNHEY, CDR2 SMNVEV (reference sequence). Trimming cost V 4 bases and J 7 bases, with 8 bases left between them. As DNA, the CDR3 is TGTGCCAGCAGTTCGGGGAACCAGCCCCAGCATTTT. Its protein product is CASSSGNQPQHF.

The V gene is TRBV4-1, the J gene TRBJ2-5; D gene ambiguous. CDR1 and CDR2 from the germline V gene are MGHRA and YSYEKL. V was cut by 4 bases and J by 4 bases, with 10 bases left in between. The CDR3 is 13 amino acids. CDR3: CASSPHNTETQYF. The DNA for the CDR3 is TGCGCCAGCAGCCCCCATAACACAGAGACCCAGTACTTC.

The rearrangement uses TRBV9 and TRBJ1-1, with D tentatively TRBD1 (5 bases). Germline assignment: CDR1 SGDLS and CDR2 YYNGEE. The CDR3 loop spans 13 amino acids. Trimming cost V 0 bases and J 8 bases, with 11 bases left between them. The CDR3 nucleotides read TGTGCCAGCAGCGTAGGGGGGAGTTCGGAAGCTTTCTTT. Translation gives CASSVGGSSEAFF. The entire variable domain, with the rest obtained from reference TRBV9 and TRBJ1-1, is as follows: DSGVTQTPKHLITATGQRVTLRCSPRSGDLSVYWYQQSLDQGLQFLIQYYNGEERAKGNILERFSAQQFPDLHSELNLSSLELGDSALYFCASSVGGSSEAFFGQGTRLTVV.

This chain uses TRBV2 with TRBJ1-3; D is undetermined. In germline, CDR1 is SNHLY, CDR2 FYNNEI. V was pared by 10 bases and J by 5 bases, with 15 bases between. This CDR3 is 13 amino acids long. The CDR3 loop is CATAPGLRNTIYF. The CDR3 DNA reads as TGTGCCACCGCACCGGGCCTCCGAAACACCATATATTTT.

V usage is TRBV19 and J usage is TRBJ2-7, with D perhaps TRBD1 or TRBD2 (6 bases each). In germline, CDR1 is LNHDA, CDR2 SQIVND (reference sequence). The CDR3 covers 11 residues. The V and J ends lost 10 bases and 7 bases respectively, with 14 bases between them. CDR3 nucleotides: TGTGCCACCGCCCGGGGGCCAGAGCAGTACTTC. Translated: CATARGPEQYF.

V usage is TRBV7-9 and J usage is TRBJ1-3; D call uncertain. Germline V lookup: CDR1 SEHNR, CDR2 FQNEAQ (reference sequence). The CDR3 covers 16 residues. V was shortened by 4 bases and J by 0 bases, with 13 bases between the two germline ends. The CDR3, as DNA: TGTGCCAGCAGCTCAGCAGACAAGAGCTCTGGAAACACCATATATTTT. Protein sequence: CASSSADKSSGNTIYF.

This clone was seen just once. CDR3 protein: CASSHSYPRTGFKGYTF. CDR3 in DNA: TGTGCCAGCAGCCATTCCTACCCGCGGACAGGGTTTAAGGGCTACACCTTC. This chain joins TRBV28 and TRBJ1-2; 8 nucleotides match TRBD1. Germline V lookup: CDR1 MDHEN, CDR2 SYDVKM. J gave up 8 bases and V 6 bases, and 20 bases lay outside the gene matches. The CDR3 length is 17 residues.

CDR3 region: CASSLPGQDQFDTQYF. In DNA form, the CDR3 reads TGTGCCAGCAGTTTACCGGGACAGGATCAGTTCGATACGCAGTATTTT. The chain combines TRBV28 with TRBJ2-3; TRBD1 matches at 8 bases. Germline V gives CDR1 MDHEN, CDR2 SYDVKM. This CDR3 spans 16 amino acids. V trimming: 2 bases; J trimming: 6 bases; junction bases outside the gene matches: 10.

The rearrangement joins TRBV28 to TRBJ2-7; D perhaps matches TRBD2 (6 bases). The CDR3 loop spans 14 amino acids. V lost 2 bases and J lost 5, with 13 bases in between. Looked up from germline, CDR1 is MDHEN and CDR2 is SYDVKM. The CDR3: CASSLGGAMNEQYF. The CDR3 DNA sequence: TGTGCCAGCAGTTTAGGAGGGGCGATGAACGAGCAGTACTTC.

This clone was observed a few times. J is TRBJ2-7 and V is TRBV28; D not certain. Germline CDR1 is MDHEN and CDR2 is SYDVKM. The V end lost 2 bases, the J end lost 7 bases, and 3 bases lay between the germline ends. The CDR3 runs 10 residues. This CDR3 reads CASSLGEQYF. CDR3 coding DNA: TGTGCCAGCAGTTTAGGGGAGCAGTACTTC.

The genes are TRBV28 and TRBJ1-2, with TRBD1 identical over 8 bases. The CDR3 sequence is 13 residues long. V shed 2 bases, J shed 5 bases, and the junction held 1 base outside the gene matches. Germline assignment: CDR1 MDHEN and CDR2 SYDVKM. The CDR3 protein is CASSLRQGYGYTF. The CDR3 nucleotides read TGTGCCAGCAGTTTACGACAGGGGTATGGCTACACCTTC.

The V gene is TRBV25-1, the J gene TRBJ1-2; D uncertain. Germline assignment: CDR1 MGHDK and CDR2 SYGVNS. The CDR3 sequence is 15 residues long. Trimming cost V 2 bases and J 0 bases, with 10 bases left between them. In DNA form, the CDR3 reads TGTGCCAGCAGTGAAGGGAGACTCGCTAACTATGGCTACACCTTC. Translation gives CASSEGRLANYGYTF.